This paragraph reports one T cell receptor beta chain. This clonotype was observed a few times. What antigen it recognizes has not been identified. Base qualities are missing; no much larger clone stands one base away. This sample was included in a study of T cell repertoires in cytomegalovirus infection (dated by TCRdb to between 2017 and 2020). Background on the whole study: Peptide stimulations targeted recently identified HLA-C-restricted CMV epitopes, whose presentation resists viral immunomodulation, together with well-studied HLA-B-restricted epitopes. Donor HLA type was relevant to the analysis, because carriage of CMV infection together with the matching HLA type was indicated by public TCR beta signatures.

What the authors observed across the whole study: In both this cohort and an independent cohort of some 370 donors, the cumulative frequency of public TCR beta family members distinguished carriers of CMV infection plus the relevant HLA type. The ex vivo response was dominated by HLA-C-restricted CMV-specific TCR beta clonotypes, and the single most frequent clonotype in two of eight donors was supplied by these HLA-C-restricted clonotypes.

Sequencing used an Illumina HiSeq 1500. Through fastp at Q25 and MiXCR, TCRdb rebuilt clones from the public reads, retaining in-frame beta chains. Every entry covers one CDR3 protein and lists the most common genes and DNA from its rows. A total of 600,000 to 700,000 distinct CDR3 sequences appear in this sample, around 31% of them only once. Jointly, the top ten make up 18% of the sample. The treatment or condition label, as the study defines it: in vitro stimulation with specific CMV peptide epitopes to enrich CMV-specific T cells. The CDR3 runs 9 amino acids, cysteine and phenylalanine included. The only DNA kept is the CDR3, 27 bases in frame from the first base. The V and J ends are trimmed by 8 bases and 6 bases, leaving 5 bases between them. Reading the germline V gene gives CDR1 MDHEN and CDR2 SYDVKM.

Sequenced material: cultured PBMCs, taken from culture after CMV antigen stimulation. The sequence links TRBV28 to TRBJ2-7; the D gene remains uncertain. This receptor was taken from a human donor in good health (CMV status not recorded). Some clones in this sample may be carry-over from other donors' samples. The DNA sequence is TGTGCCAGCCATTGCGAGCAGTACTTC. Translated, it gives CASHCEQYF.